These 24 T cell receptor beta chains share one sample of origin, sequenced in a study of blood T cell repertoires in COVID-19. Only in-frame clones appear in the TCRdb table, and some are missing; sequencing was by immunoSEQ multiplex PCR. This sample carries about 61,000 clones, around 85% of them seen once, and the ten largest clones take 4.5% to 7%. The sample taken for sequencing was peripheral blood. These receptors were obtained from a woman in her seventies with acute or convalescent COVID-19.

J is TRBJ2-2 and V is TRBV14; the match to TRBD1 covers 10 bases. The CDR3 sequence is 16 residues long. Losses at the gene ends were 6 bases for V and 4 bases for J; bases not matched to a gene: 8. From germline, CDR1 is SGHDN and CDR2 FVKESK. In nucleotides, the CDR3 is TGTGCCAGCAGGGCACCGGGACAGGGGCGCACCGGGGAGCTGTTTTTT. Its protein is CASRAPGQGRTGELFF.

The genes are TRBV28 and TRBJ2-5; D is unclear. The germline V gene encodes CDR1 MDHEN and CDR2 SYDVKM. The CDR3 spans 16 residues. Trimming pared 2 bases from V and 0 bases from J, leaving 13 bases between. CDR3 DNA sequence: TGTGCCAGCAGTTTACAATACTCGGAGCACCAAGAGACCCAGTACTTC. Its protein is CASSLQYSEHQETQYF.

V and J are TRBV2 and TRBJ2-7, with D maybe TRBD1 (5 bases). V shed 7 bases and J shed 3 bases, with 13 bases lying between them. Germline V gene lookup returns CDR1 SNHLY and CDR2 FYNNEI. The CDR3 extends over 13 amino acids. The CDR3 sequence is CASTILGLYEQYF. The CDR3 nucleotides read TGTGCCAGCACCATTTTGGGGCTCTACGAGCAGTACTTC.

This clone has a single count. V is TRBV7-2 and J is TRBJ2-5, with a tentative D call TRBD2 (5 bases). The CDR3 loop spans 14 amino acids. The V and J ends lost 5 bases and 2 bases respectively, with 12 bases between them. Germline values: CDR1 SGHTA, CDR2 FQGNSA. CDR3 sequence (DNA): TGTGCCAGCAGCCCCAGCGGAACGCAAGAGACCCAGTACTTC. This gives the protein CASSPSGTQETQYF. Together with reference TRBV7-2 and TRBJ2-5, the CDR3 gives the full variable domain: GAGVSQSPSNKVTEKGKDVELRCDPISGHTALYWYRQSLGQGLEFLIYFQGNSAPDKSGLPSDRFSAERTGGSVSTLTIQRTQQEDSAVYLCASSPSGTQETQYFGPGTRLLVL.

The chain is built from TRBV27 and TRBJ1-2, with TRBD1 matching 10 bases. V dropped 6 bases and J dropped 4; count of bases not matched to a gene: 5. The length of the CDR3 is 14 residues. CDR1 and CDR2 (germline): MNHEY, SMNVEV (reference sequence). The DNA of the CDR3 is TGTGCCAGCAGGAGACGACAGGGGGCCTATGGCTACACCTTC. Its protein is CASRRRQGAYGYTF.

V usage is TRBV10-3 and J usage is TRBJ1-1; TRBD1 matches at 8 bases. Germline assignment: CDR1 ENHRY and CDR2 SYGVKD. This CDR3 is 14 amino acids long. The V segment lost 2 bases and the J segment 8 bases; nucleotides outside the gene matches: 7. The CDR3 loop reads CAISEVGQGLEAFF. CDR3 DNA: TGTGCCATCAGTGAGGTAGGACAGGGCCTAGAAGCTTTCTTT.

CDR3 region: CASSGGLAGQETQYF. In DNA, the CDR3 is TGTGCCAGCAGTGGGGGACTAGCGGGCCAAGAGACCCAGTACTTC. The chain carries TRBV2 and TRBJ2-5, with 12 bases that match TRBD2. The trim removed 4 bases at V and 1 base at J, leaving 1 base unmatched. CDR3 length: 15 amino acids. The germline V gene has CDR1 SNHLY and CDR2 FYNNEI.

This chain connects TRBV5-1 to TRBJ2-3; 10 bases agree with TRBD2. Germline CDR1 is SGHRS and CDR2 is YFSETQ. V dropped 1 base and J dropped 2; count of bases not matched to a gene: 10. The CDR3 is 18 amino acids. The CDR3 is CASSLRPSGGASTDTQYF. The CDR3 nucleotides are TGCGCCAGCAGCTTGCGGCCTAGCGGGGGAGCCTCCACAGATACGCAGTATTTT.

V is TRBV4-1 and J is TRBJ2-5; TRBD2 matches at 14 bases. Losses at the gene ends were 4 bases for V and 5 bases for J; bases not matched to a gene: 9. Germline V gene data show CDR1 as MGHRA and CDR2 as YSYEKL. This CDR3 spans 17 amino acids. CDR3 bases: TGCGCCAGCAGCCCGCGACTAGCGGGGGGGCCCAGGGAGACCCAGTACTTC. This codes for CASSPRLAGGPRETQYF.

This clone showed up just a few times. J is TRBJ1-5 and V is TRBV3-1 (or the pseudogene TRBV3-2); 7 positions match TRBD1. The CDR3 length is 14 residues. CDR1 and CDR2 from the germline V gene are LGHDT and YNNKEL (reference sequence). J lost 8 bases, V lost 5 bases, and 9 bases had no gene match. The CDR3 coding sequence is TGTGCCAGCAGCTCACAGGGGTGGGATGAGCCCCAGCATTTT. Translating it yields CASSSQGWDEPQHF.

The V and J genes are TRBV12-5 and TRBJ2-1, with a tentative D call TRBD2 (7 bases). CDR3 length equals 17 residues. Trimming shortened V by 2 bases and J by 4 bases, and 18 bases separated the two germline ends. In germline, CDR1 is LGHNT, CDR2 FRNRAP. The CDR3 spells CASGLSLTGGPYNEQFF. CDR3 in DNA: TGTGCTAGTGGTTTGTCCCTTACGGGGGGCCCTTACAATGAGCAGTTCTTC.

This clone has more than one count but fewer than ten. V usage is TRBV7-2 and J usage is TRBJ1-5; D is uncertain. V lost 4 bases to trimming and J lost 4 bases, with 2 bases between them. Germline CDR1 and CDR2: SGHTA and FQGNSA. The CDR3 spans 11 residues. The CDR3, as DNA: TGTGCCAGCAGCTCGAATCAGCCCCAGCATTTT. Its translation is CASSSNQPQHF. Full variable domain (outside the CDR3, taken from reference TRBV7-2 and TRBJ1-5): GAGVSQSPSNKVTEKGKDVELRCDPISGHTALYWYRQSLGQGLEFLIYFQGNSAPDKSGLPSDRFSAERTGGSVSTLTIQRTQQEDSAVYLCASSSNQPQHFGDGTRLSIL.

The chain uses TRBV5-6 and TRBJ2-3; 8 bases align to TRBD2. After removal of 5 bases from V and 3 bases from J, the junction contained 11 bases not matched to a gene. In germline, CDR1 is SGHDT, CDR2 YYEEEE. The CDR3 is 16 amino acids. The CDR3 DNA is TGTGCCAGCAGTAGACTAGCGCTGGGTTGGACAGATACGCAGTATTTT. This sequence encodes CASSRLALGWTDTQYF.

The chain recombines TRBV4-2 with TRBJ2-4; D is undetermined. The germline V and J ends were trimmed by 3 bases and 0 bases, with 12 bases remaining between them. This CDR3 is built from 16 residues. Germline-derived CDR1 and CDR2 are LGHNA and YNFKEQ. The CDR3 sequence: CASSQEFYVAKNIQYF. CDR3 sequence (DNA): TGTGCCAGCAGCCAGGAGTTCTATGTAGCCAAAAACATTCAGTACTTC.

The V and J genes are TRBV18 and TRBJ1-1; possibly TRBD1 for D (5 bases). Germline values: CDR1 KGHSH, CDR2 LQKENI. Between the trimmed V and J ends, which lost 5 bases and 6 bases, there was a span of 16 bases. There are 14 residues in the CDR3. The CDR3 sequence: CASSSRRGDPEAFF. In nucleotides, the CDR3 is TGTGCCAGCTCATCGCGACGGGGGGACCCTGAAGCTTTCTTT. The entire variable domain, with the rest obtained from reference TRBV18 and TRBJ1-1, is as follows: NAGVMQNPRHLVRRRGQEARLRCSPMKGHSHVYWYRQLPEEGLKFMVYLQKENIIDESGMPKERFSAEFPKEGPSILRIQQVVRGDSAAYFCASSSRRGDPEAFFGQGTRLTVV.

This rearrangement joins TRBV18 to TRBJ2-3; 12 bases agree with TRBD1. The junction had 6 bases not matched to a gene; V was cut back by 3 bases and J by 5 bases. The CDR3 covers 16 residues. The germline V gene has CDR1 KGHSH and CDR2 LQKENI. CDR3 protein: CASSPRDRGRGDTQYF. The CDR3 DNA reads as TGTGCCAGCTCACCCCGGGACAGGGGGCGAGGAGATACGCAGTATTTT.

The J gene is TRBJ2-5, the V gene TRBV5-4, with 8 bases matching TRBD1. Per the germline V gene, CDR1 is SGHNT and CDR2 is YYREEE (reference sequence). J gave up 2 bases and V 2 bases, and 11 bases lay outside the gene matches. The CDR3 consists of 17 residues. The CDR3 here is CASSFSGQGRAQETQYF. CDR3 DNA sequence: TGTGCCAGCAGCTTTAGCGGACAGGGTAGAGCACAAGAGACCCAGTACTTC.

The CDR3 DNA follows: TGTGCCAGCAGCTCCCGGACAGGGCTTGGTGGCTACACCTTC. It translates to CASSSRTGLGGYTF. The chain employs TRBV7-2 and TRBJ1-2; 8 nucleotides align to TRBD1. CDR1 is SGHTA and CDR2 is FQGNSA in the germline V gene. CDR3 size: 14 residues. Germline trimming cut 4 bases from V and 7 bases from J; bases unmatched to any gene: 8.

The genes are TRBV18 and TRBJ2-2; 12 positions match TRBD1. With V trimmed by 6 bases and J by 4 bases, 12 bases remained unmatched. Germline V gives CDR1 KGHSH, CDR2 LQKENI. The length of the CDR3 is 18 residues. The CDR3 sequence is CASSLVPGQGASTGELFF. For the CDR3, the DNA is TGTGCCAGCTCCCTCGTCCCGGGACAGGGGGCGAGCACCGGGGAGCTGTTTTTT.

The chain employs TRBV28 and TRBJ2-1, with 9 bases matching TRBD1. The germline V gene encodes CDR1 MDHEN and CDR2 SYDVKM. Trimming removed 6 bases from V and 5 bases from J; junction bases left unmatched: 8. CDR3 size: 15 residues. CDR3 sequence reads: CASREQGAPDNEQFF. The CDR3 DNA follows: TGTGCCAGCAGGGAACAGGGGGCACCCGACAATGAGCAGTTCTTC.

The chain joins TRBV2 to TRBJ1-5; D unresolved. CDR3 length: 12 residues. Germline CDR1 SNHLY, CDR2 FYNNEI. V was trimmed by 4 bases and J by 11 bases, leaving 12 bases between them. The CDR3 DNA reads as TGTGCCAGCAGTGTAGAGCCTTCGTCCCAGCATTTT. This codes for CASSVEPSSQHF.

V is TRBV18 and J is TRBJ2-3, with 7 bases fitting TRBD1. Germline CDR1 reads KGHSH; CDR2 reads LQKENI. The CDR3 length is 13 residues. V gave up 6 bases and J gave up 3 bases; unmatched junction bases: 3. Here the CDR3 DNA reads TGTGCCAGCTCCTCGGACAGGACAGATACGCAGTATTTT. Protein: CASSSDRTDTQYF.

The CDR3 DNA is TGTGCCAGCAGCCCGGACCAGCAGGGTGGCTACACCTTC. It specifies CASSPDQQGGYTF. The chain has TRBV5-6 and TRBJ1-2; possible D gene TRBD1, 5 bases. Germline V gives CDR1 SGHDT, CDR2 YYEEEE. This CDR3 has 13 residues. V lost 4 bases and J lost 7, with 14 bases in between.

The rearrangement links TRBV12-3 or TRBV12-4 to TRBJ2-1, with D unclear. V lost 8 bases and J lost 10, with 18 bases in between. The CDR3 has 13 amino acids. CDR3 sequence (DNA): TGTGCCAGCCGGAAACAGATTGGAAGGGAGCAGTTCTTC. The encoded protein is CASRKQIGREQFF.